Described below is a single TCR beta chain sequence and its context. V was clipped by 0 bases and J by 6 bases, with 18 bases between them. Germline V CDR1 and CDR2: LGHNA, YSLEER. This CDR3 is 16 amino acids long. This sample was included in a study of blood T cell repertoires in COVID-19. Study details: The analysed material was cDNA or gDNA that came from T cells, B-cell-depleted T cells, or PBMCs.

TCRdb's copy holds only in-frame clones and misses some; the assay was immunoSEQ multiplex PCR. The repertoire holds fewer than 350,000 clones, with 75% to 95% as singletons. The chain is built from TRBV4-3 and TRBJ2-7; D unclear. The source of this sequence is a woman aged 25 to 45 with COVID-19, enrolled during active disease. Sequencing was done on a sample of peripheral blood. The CDR3: CASSQEGPGLASEQYF. The DNA for the CDR3 is TGCGCCAGCAGCCAAGAAGGTCCCGGCCTGGCTAGCGAGCAGTACTTC.